This TCR beta chain was sequenced during a study of cytomegalovirus exposure and HLA in healthy donors. Study results and limitations: Among TCR beta chains, those listed as cytomegalovirus-associated numbered some 170. The records held CMV serostatus as the only immune exposure information.

Germline V gene sequence: CDR1 SGHDT, CDR2 YYEEEE. The V end lost 2 bases, the J end lost 0 bases, and 14 bases lay between the germline ends. This CDR3 is built from 16 residues. Primers: 60 Vbeta forward and 13 Jbeta reverse. TCRdb keeps only in-frame clones here, not all; method: immunoSEQ multiplex PCR. This sample lists 180,000 or so clones; its ten largest clones have less than 0.9%. Points on this clone: The antigen remains undetermined.

The chain carries TRBV5-6 and TRBJ1-2; no clear D gene. The sequence was collected from a boy younger than 18 in good health and CMV-seronegative. Sequencing was done on a sample of PBMCs. The CDR3 DNA reads TGTGCCAGCAGCTTAAGAACAGTTACACCTAACTATGGCTACACCTTC. This gives the protein CASSLRTVTPNYGYTF.